This T cell receptor beta chain is from a study of cytomegalovirus exposure and HLA in healthy donors. The PCR ran on 60 Vbeta and 13 Jbeta primers. Clones were read by immunoSEQ multiplex PCR, and TCRdb kept only the in-frame ones, dropping some. The sample includes roughly 80,000 clones, around 78% seen only once; the top ten take roughly 3.5%. The CDR3 loop spans 16 amino acids. Per germline, CDR1 MDHEN and CDR2 SYDVKM. V was cut by 5 bases and J by 0 bases, with 17 bases left in between. The rearrangement links TRBV28 to TRBJ2-7, with a possible D match to TRBD1 (6 bases). The source is a man aged 40-55 years in good health and CMV-seronegative. Sequenced: PBMCs. DNA for the CDR3: TGTGCCAGCAGTGCTCGACGGACAGCGAGCTCCTACGAGCAGTACTTC. It codes for CASSARRTASSYEQYF.